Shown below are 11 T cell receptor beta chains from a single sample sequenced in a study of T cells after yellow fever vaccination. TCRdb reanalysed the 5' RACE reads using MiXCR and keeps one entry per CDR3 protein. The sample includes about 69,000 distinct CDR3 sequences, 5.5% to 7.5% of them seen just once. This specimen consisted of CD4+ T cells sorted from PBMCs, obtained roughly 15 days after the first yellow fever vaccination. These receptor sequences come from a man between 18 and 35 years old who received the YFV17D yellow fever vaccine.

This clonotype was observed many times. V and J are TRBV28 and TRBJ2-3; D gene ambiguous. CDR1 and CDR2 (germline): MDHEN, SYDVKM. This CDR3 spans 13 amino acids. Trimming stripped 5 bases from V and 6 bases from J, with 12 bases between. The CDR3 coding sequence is TGTGCCAGCAGTCCCCCCCCCGCGGATACGCAGTATTTT. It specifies CASSPPPADTQYF.

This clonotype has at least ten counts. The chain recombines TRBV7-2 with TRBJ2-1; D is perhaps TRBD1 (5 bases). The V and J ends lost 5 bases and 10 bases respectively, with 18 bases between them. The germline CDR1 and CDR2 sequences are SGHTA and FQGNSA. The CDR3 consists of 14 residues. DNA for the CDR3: TGTGCCAGCAGCAAAGCCTGGGGCCGCGACGAGCAGTTCTTC. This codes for CASSKAWGRDEQFF. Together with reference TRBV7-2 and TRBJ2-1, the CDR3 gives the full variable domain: GAGVSQSPSNKVTEKGKDVELRCDPISGHTALYWYRQSLGQGLEFLIYFQGNSAPDKSGLPSDRFSAERTGGSVSTLTIQRTQQEDSAVYLCASSKAWGRDEQFFGPGTRLTVL.

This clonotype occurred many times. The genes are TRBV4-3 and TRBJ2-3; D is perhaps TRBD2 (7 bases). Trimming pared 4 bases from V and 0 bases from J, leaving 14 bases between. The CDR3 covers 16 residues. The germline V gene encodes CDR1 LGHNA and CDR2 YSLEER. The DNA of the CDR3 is TGCGCCAGCAGCCTGGGGGGGGCCGCTAGCACAGATACGCAGTATTTT. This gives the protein CASSLGGAASTDTQYF.

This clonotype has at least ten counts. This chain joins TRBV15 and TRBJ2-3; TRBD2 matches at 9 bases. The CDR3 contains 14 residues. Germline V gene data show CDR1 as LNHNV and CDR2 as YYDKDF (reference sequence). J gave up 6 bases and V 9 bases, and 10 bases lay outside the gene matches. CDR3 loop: CATMQAGGQDTQYF. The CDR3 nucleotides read TGTGCCACGATGCAGGCGGGGGGGCAGGATACGCAGTATTTT.

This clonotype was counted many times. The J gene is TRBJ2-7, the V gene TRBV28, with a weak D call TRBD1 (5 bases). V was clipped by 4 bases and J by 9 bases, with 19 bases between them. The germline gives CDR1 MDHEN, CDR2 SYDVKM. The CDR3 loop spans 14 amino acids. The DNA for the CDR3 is TGTGCCAGCAGTTCTTGGACATCCCTCAGGCGGCAGTACTTC. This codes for CASSSWTSLRRQYF.

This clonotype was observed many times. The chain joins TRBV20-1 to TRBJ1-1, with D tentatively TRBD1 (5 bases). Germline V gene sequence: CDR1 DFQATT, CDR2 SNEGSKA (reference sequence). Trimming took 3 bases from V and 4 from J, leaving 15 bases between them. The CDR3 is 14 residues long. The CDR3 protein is CSASRQNTGTEAFF. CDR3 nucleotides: TGCAGTGCTAGCCGACAGAACACGGGCACTGAAGCTTTCTTT.

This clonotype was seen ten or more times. This CDR3 is CASSQGTGVYNEQFF. CDR3 bases: TGTGCCAGCAGCCAAGGGACAGGAGTCTACAATGAGCAGTTCTTC. The chain employs TRBV4-2 and TRBJ2-1; 7 nucleotides match TRBD1. CDR1 and CDR2 from the germline V gene are LGHNA and YNFKEQ. The CDR3 spans 15 residues. V gave up 1 base and J gave up 3 bases; unmatched junction bases: 3.

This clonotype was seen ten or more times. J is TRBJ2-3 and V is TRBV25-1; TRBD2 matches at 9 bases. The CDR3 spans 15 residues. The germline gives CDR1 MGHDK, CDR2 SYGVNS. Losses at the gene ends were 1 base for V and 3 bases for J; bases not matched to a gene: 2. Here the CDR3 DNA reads TGTGCCAGCAGTGAATCGCTAGCGGGGACAGATACGCAGTATTTT. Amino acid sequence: CASSESLAGTDTQYF.

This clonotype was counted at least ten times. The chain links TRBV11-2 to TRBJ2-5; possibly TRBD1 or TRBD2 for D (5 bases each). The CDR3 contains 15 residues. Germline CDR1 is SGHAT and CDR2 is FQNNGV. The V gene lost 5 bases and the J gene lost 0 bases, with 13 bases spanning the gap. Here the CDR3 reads CASSPGRPYQETQYF. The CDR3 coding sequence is TGTGCCAGCAGCCCGGGACGCCCGTACCAAGAGACCCAGTACTTC.

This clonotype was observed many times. CDR3 sequence (DNA): TGTGCCAGCAGCCCCGGACAGAAATCAATAACAGATACGCAGTATTTT. It encodes CASSPGQKSITDTQYF. The chain uses TRBV21-1 and TRBJ2-3; the table calls TRBD1, which could not be checked here. TRBV21-1 is a recognized pseudogene. The CDR3 totals 16 residues.

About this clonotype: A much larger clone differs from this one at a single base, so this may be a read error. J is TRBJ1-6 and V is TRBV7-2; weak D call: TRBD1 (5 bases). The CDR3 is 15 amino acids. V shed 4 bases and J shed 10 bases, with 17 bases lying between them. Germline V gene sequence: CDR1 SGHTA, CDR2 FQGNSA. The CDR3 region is CASSSNPGGKSPLHF. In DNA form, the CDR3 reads TGTGCCAGCAGCTCAAACCCCGGGGGGAAGTCACCCCTCCACTTT.